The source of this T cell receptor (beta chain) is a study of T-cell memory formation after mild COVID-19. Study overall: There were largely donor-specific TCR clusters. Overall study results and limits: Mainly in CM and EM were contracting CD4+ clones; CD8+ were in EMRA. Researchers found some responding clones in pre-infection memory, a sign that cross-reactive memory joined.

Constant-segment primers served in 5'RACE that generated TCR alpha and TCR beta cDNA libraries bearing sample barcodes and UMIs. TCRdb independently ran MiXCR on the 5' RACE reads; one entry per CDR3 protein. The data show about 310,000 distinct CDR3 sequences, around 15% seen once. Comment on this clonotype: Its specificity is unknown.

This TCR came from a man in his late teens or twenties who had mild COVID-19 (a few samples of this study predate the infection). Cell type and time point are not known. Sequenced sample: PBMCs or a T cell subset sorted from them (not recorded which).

CDR3 in amino acids: CASSYLRLARHNEQFF. CDR3 coding DNA: TGTGCCAGCAGTTACCTCAGACTAGCCCGCCACAATGAGCAGTTCTTC. This chain connects TRBV12-3 or TRBV12-4 to TRBJ2-1; 7 bases are shared with TRBD2. The CDR3 consists of 16 residues. The J segment lost 5 bases and the V segment lost 4 bases, leaving 11 bases of the junction unmatched.